Given below is one T cell receptor (beta chain) in context. The sample is drawn from a study of cytomegalovirus exposure and HLA in healthy donors. At the level of the study: Early release data held some 79 million unique TCRs from HLA-typed donors.

The CDR3 loop spans 13 amino acids. The V end was cut by 6 bases, the J end by 0 bases, with 8 bases between. The germline V gene has CDR1 LNHDA and CDR2 SQIVND (reference sequence). Primers included in the PCR were 60 Vbeta and 13 Jbeta primers. Profiling relied on immunoSEQ multiplex PCR, and the TCRdb table lists in-frame clones only, not all of them. The sample lists about 80,000 clones, 80% seen once, with around 25% in the top ten. The sequence was obtained from a woman aged 45 to 65 in good health and CMV-seropositive. The rearrangement joins TRBV19 to TRBJ1-1; D possibly corresponds to TRBD1 (5 bases). Material for sequencing was PBMCs. The CDR3 DNA reads TGTGCCAGTAGCGGACAACTGAACACTGAAGCTTTCTTT. It translates to CASSGQLNTEAFF.